This T cell receptor beta chain was profiled in a study of blood T cell repertoires in COVID-19. Across the whole study: Donors in the United States, Italy and Spain gave samples during acute or convalescent COVID-19.

The data were produced by immunoSEQ multiplex PCR, yet TCRdb's version contains in-frame clones alone and is incomplete. The sample consists of 160,000 or so clones, about 88% of them appearing once. Germline V gene sequence: CDR1 MNHNS, CDR2 SASEGT. CDR3 length equals 15 residues. Points on this clone: Relative to the germline gene, one junction end is altered; a read error may explain this.

The chain employs TRBV6-1 and TRBJ2-7; 8 bases are a match to TRBD1. The clonotype originates from a woman aged 45 to 65 with COVID-19, enrolled during active disease. Sequencing was performed on peripheral blood. The CDR3 protein is CASSEVRTGSREQYF. The CDR3 nucleotides read TGTGCCAGCAGCGAAGTCCGGACAGGGTCGCGCGAGCAGTACTTC.